The source of this TCR beta chain is a study of T cell responses to AZD1222 COVID-19 vaccine. The study, taken as a whole, reports: The repertoires were collected only after the peak T cell response. Reports indicate that nearly half of spike-specific TCRs are directed at unmutated variant regions.

The CDR3 extends over 14 amino acids. Germline V gives CDR1 KGHDR, CDR2 SFDVKD. V gave up 3 bases and J gave up 10 bases; unmatched junction bases: 7. Sequenced by immunoSEQ multiplex PCR; TCRdb stores in-frame clones only, minus some. This sample carries roughly 250,000 clones, over 90% of them seen once, and the ten largest clones take 0.5% to 0.65%. In the case of this clone: Its target is unknown.

Sequencing was performed on peripheral blood, taken on day 0 of AZD1222 vaccination. The J gene is TRBJ2-1, the V gene TRBV24-1; 8 nucleotides line up with TRBD2. This clonotype originated in an adult in good health. Here the CDR3 DNA reads TGTGCCACCAGTGATGTTATAGCGGGGAGCGAGCAGTTCTTC. This codes for CATSDVIAGSEQFF.